This is a list of T cell receptor beta chains from one sample in a study of cytomegalovirus exposure and HLA in healthy donors. Using immunoSEQ multiplex PCR, the repertoire was profiled, and TCRdb retains in-frame clones only, with some absent. The sample includes 210,000 or so clones, almost 90% seen only once; the top ten take 2.9%. Sequencing was done on a sample of PBMCs. These receptors were obtained from a woman between 18 and 29 years old in good health and CMV-seronegative. The CDR3 runs from the conserved cysteine through the conserved F or W. A D gene is named only where the DNA matches it firmly. Size values are once, few and many counts, or a class for expanded clones, and some rows have none.

d_gene: TRBD2; j_gene: TRBJ2-2; v_gene: TRBV27; abundance: .; CDR3aa: CASRYLAGGTGELFF; CDR3nt: TGTGCCAGCAGGTACCTAGCGGGAGGCACCGGGGAGCTGTTTTTT
d_gene: TRBD1; j_gene: TRBJ1-1; v_gene: TRBV28; abundance: .; CDR3aa: CASSPSWLRQGRNTEAFF; CDR3nt: TGTGCCAGCAGTCCCTCCTGGTTAAGACAGGGACGGAACACTGAAGCTTTCTTT
d_gene: TRBD2; j_gene: TRBJ2-2; v_gene: TRBV9; abundance: .; CDR3aa: CASSVGLAGLANTGELFF; CDR3nt: TGTGCCAGCAGCGTAGGACTAGCGGGACTGGCGAACACCGGGGAGCTGTTTTTT
d_gene: .; j_gene: TRBJ2-6; v_gene: TRBV19; abundance: .; CDR3aa: CASSISGTGANVLTF; CDR3nt: TGTGCCAGTAGTATATCAGGGACTGGGGCCAACGTCCTGACTTTC
d_gene: TRBD1; j_gene: TRBJ1-2; v_gene: TRBV10-3; abundance: .; CDR3aa: CAISDSRQGVGGGYTF; CDR3nt: TGTGCCATCAGTGACTCAAGACAGGGGGTCGGGGGTGGCTACACCTTC
d_gene: .; j_gene: TRBJ2-5; v_gene: TRBV6-5; abundance: .; CDR3aa: CASSYSSGVETQYF; CDR3nt: TGTGCCAGCAGTTACTCCTCAGGGGTAGAGACCCAGTACTTC
d_gene: .; j_gene: TRBJ2-1; v_gene: TRBV11-1; abundance: .; CDR3aa: CASSEVSRGGPEEQFF; CDR3nt: TGTGCCAGCAGCGAAGTTAGTAGGGGAGGCCCGGAGGAGCAGTTCTTC
d_gene: .; j_gene: TRBJ2-7; v_gene: TRBV7-9; abundance: .; CDR3aa: CASSLGGGPLEQYF; CDR3nt: TGTGCCAGCAGCTTAGGCGGGGGCCCTTTGGAGCAGTACTTC
d_gene: TRBD1; j_gene: TRBJ2-1; v_gene: TRBV5-1; abundance: .; CDR3aa: CATAMDRDNEQFF; CDR3nt: TGCGCCACGGCGATGGACAGGGACAATGAGCAGTTCTTC
d_gene: TRBD1; j_gene: TRBJ2-7; v_gene: TRBV5-1; abundance: .; CDR3aa: CASSLYPTGTYEQYF; CDR3nt: TGCGCCAGCAGCTTGTACCCGACAGGGACCTACGAGCAGTACTTC
d_gene: .; j_gene: TRBJ2-7; v_gene: TRBV7-9; abundance: .; CDR3aa: CASTDGGLSSYEQYF; CDR3nt: TGTGCCAGCACCGACGGGGGTTTAAGCTCCTACGAGCAGTACTTC
d_gene: .; j_gene: TRBJ2-7; v_gene: TRBV28; abundance: .; CDR3aa: CASSFGFGLQSYEQYF; CDR3nt: TGTGCCAGCAGTTTCGGGTTTGGCCTGCAATCCTACGAGCAGTACTTC
d_gene: TRBD2; j_gene: TRBJ2-3; v_gene: TRBV4-3; abundance: .; CDR3aa: CASSQDAGGPTDTQYF; CDR3nt: TGCGCCAGCAGCCAAGATGCGGGAGGGCCGACAGATACGCAGTATTTT
d_gene: .; j_gene: TRBJ2-7; v_gene: TRBV28; abundance: .; CDR3aa: CASSPPVAAPYEQYF; CDR3nt: TGTGCCAGCAGCCCCCCAGTGGCCGCTCCCTACGAGCAGTACTTC
d_gene: TRBD1; j_gene: TRBJ1-2; v_gene: TRBV2; abundance: .; CDR3aa: CASREGQDNYGYTF; CDR3nt: TGTGCCAGCAGGGAGGGACAGGATAACTATGGCTACACCTTC
d_gene: TRBD1; j_gene: TRBJ2-7; v_gene: TRBV19; abundance: .; CDR3aa: CASSKDRGYEQYF; CDR3nt: TGTGCCAGTAGCAAGGACAGGGGGTACGAGCAGTACTTC
d_gene: TRBD2; j_gene: TRBJ2-3; v_gene: TRBV7-9; abundance: .; CDR3aa: CASSQGGGSLRRTQYF; CDR3nt: TGTGCCAGCAGCCAGGGAGGCGGGAGTTTACGGCGTACGCAGTATTTT
d_gene: .; j_gene: TRBJ1-2; v_gene: TRBV29-1; abundance: .; CDR3aa: CSPPRRRDLYGYTF; CDR3nt: TGCAGCCCTCCGAGGCGGAGAGACCTCTATGGCTACACCTTC
d_gene: .; j_gene: TRBJ2-7; v_gene: TRBV6-1; abundance: .; CDR3aa: CASSEVGAYEQYF; CDR3nt: TGTGCCAGCAGTGAAGTAGGGGCCTACGAGCAGTACTTC
d_gene: .; j_gene: TRBJ2-1; v_gene: TRBV5-4; abundance: .; CDR3aa: CASSLAPGLIYNEQFF; CDR3nt: TGTGCCAGCAGCTTGGCCCCGGGACTGATATACAATGAGCAGTTCTTC
d_gene: .; j_gene: TRBJ1-1; v_gene: TRBV19; abundance: .; CDR3aa: CASRDTGVGTEAFF; CDR3nt: TGTGCCAGTAGAGATACAGGAGTTGGCACTGAAGCTTTCTTT
d_gene: TRBD2; j_gene: TRBJ2-1; v_gene: TRBV9; abundance: .; CDR3aa: CASSGTSGSSYNEQFF; CDR3nt: TGTGCCAGCTCCGGGACTAGCGGCAGCTCCTACAATGAGCAGTTCTTC
d_gene: .; j_gene: TRBJ1-1; v_gene: TRBV5-6; abundance: .; CDR3aa: CASSLLRTEAFF; CDR3nt: TGTGCCAGCAGCCTCCTCAGGACTGAAGCTTTCTTT
d_gene: .; j_gene: TRBJ2-6; v_gene: TRBV5-4; abundance: .; CDR3aa: CASSLTGTGANVLTF; CDR3nt: TGTGCCAGCAGCTTGACGGGGACTGGGGCCAACGTCCTGACTTTC
d_gene: TRBD1; j_gene: TRBJ2-7; v_gene: TRBV9; abundance: once; CDR3aa: CASSAGTGGYEQYF; CDR3nt: TGTGCCAGCAGCGCCGGGACAGGGGGCTACGAGCAGTACTTC
d_gene: .; j_gene: TRBJ1-5; v_gene: TRBV6-1; abundance: once; CDR3aa: CASSEAIEGVNQPQHF; CDR3nt: TGTGCCAGCAGTGAAGCGATAGAGGGGGTGAATCAGCCCCAGCATTTT
d_gene: .; j_gene: TRBJ1-1; v_gene: TRBV19; abundance: .; CDR3aa: CASRIRMNTEAFF; CDR3nt: TGTGCCAGTAGGATCAGAATGAACACTGAAGCTTTCTTT
d_gene: .; j_gene: TRBJ2-3; v_gene: TRBV5-4; abundance: .; CDR3aa: CASSGQYTDTQYF; CDR3nt: TGTGCCAGCAGCGGACAGTACACAGATACGCAGTATTTT
d_gene: .; j_gene: TRBJ1-2; v_gene: TRBV5-5; abundance: .; CDR3aa: CASTHERGRVGYGYTF; CDR3nt: TGTGCCAGCACCCACGAAAGGGGGAGGGTAGGATATGGCTACACCTTC
d_gene: TRBD1; j_gene: TRBJ2-3; v_gene: TRBV5-1; abundance: .; CDR3aa: CASSLDRGGGTDTQYF; CDR3nt: TGCGCCAGCAGCTTGGACAGGGGCGGCGGAACAGATACGCAGTATTTT
d_gene: TRBD2; j_gene: TRBJ2-7; v_gene: TRBV28; abundance: .; CDR3aa: CASSSTSGRRHEQYF; CDR3nt: TGTGCCAGCAGTTCGACTAGCGGGAGGCGTCACGAGCAGTACTTC